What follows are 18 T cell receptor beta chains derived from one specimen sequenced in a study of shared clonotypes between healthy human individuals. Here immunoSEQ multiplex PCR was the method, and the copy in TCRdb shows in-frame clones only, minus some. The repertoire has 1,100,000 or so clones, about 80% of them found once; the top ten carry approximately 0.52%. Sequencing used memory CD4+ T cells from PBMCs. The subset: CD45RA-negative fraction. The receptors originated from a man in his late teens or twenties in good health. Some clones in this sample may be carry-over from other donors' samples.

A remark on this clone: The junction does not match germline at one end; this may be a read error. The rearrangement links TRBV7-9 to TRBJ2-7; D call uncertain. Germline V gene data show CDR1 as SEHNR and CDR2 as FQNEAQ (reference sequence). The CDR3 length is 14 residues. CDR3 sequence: CASSLSPGSDEQYF. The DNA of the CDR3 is TGTGCCAGCAGCTTATCTCCGGGCTCCGACGAGCAGTACTTC.

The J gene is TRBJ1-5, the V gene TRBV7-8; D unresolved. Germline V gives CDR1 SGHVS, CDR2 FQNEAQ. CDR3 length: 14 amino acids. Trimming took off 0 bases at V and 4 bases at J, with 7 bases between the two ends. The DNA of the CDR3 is TGTGCCAGCAGCTTAGCAATGCAGAATCAGCCCCAGCATTTT. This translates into CASSLAMQNQPQHF.

The CDR3 sequence is CASSLVNEKLFF. CDR3 coding DNA: TGTGCCAGCAGCTTAGTTAATGAAAAACTGTTTTTT. The V gene is TRBV7-2, the J gene TRBJ1-4; no firm D call. V lost 1 base, J lost 4 bases, and 1 base lay in between. The V gene's germline CDR1 is SGHTA and CDR2 FQGNSA. This CDR3 is built from 12 residues.

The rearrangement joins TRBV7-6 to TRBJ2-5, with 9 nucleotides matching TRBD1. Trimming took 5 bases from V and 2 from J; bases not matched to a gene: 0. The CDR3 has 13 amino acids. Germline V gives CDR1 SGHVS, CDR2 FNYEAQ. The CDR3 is CASSGTGQETQYF. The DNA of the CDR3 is TGTGCCAGCAGCGGGACAGGGCAAGAGACCCAGTACTTC.

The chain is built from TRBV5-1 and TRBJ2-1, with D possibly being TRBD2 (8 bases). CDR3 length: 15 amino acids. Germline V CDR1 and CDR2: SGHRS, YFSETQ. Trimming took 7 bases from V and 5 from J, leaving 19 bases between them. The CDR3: CASAEGAGGHNEQFF. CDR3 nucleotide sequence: TGCGCCAGCGCGGAGGGGGCGGGAGGCCACAATGAGCAGTTCTTC.

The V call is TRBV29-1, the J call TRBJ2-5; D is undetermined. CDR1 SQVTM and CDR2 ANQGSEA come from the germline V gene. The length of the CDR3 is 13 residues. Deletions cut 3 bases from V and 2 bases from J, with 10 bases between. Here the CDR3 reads CSVEVGSQETQYF. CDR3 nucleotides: TGCAGCGTTGAGGTTGGCAGTCAAGAGACCCAGTACTTC.

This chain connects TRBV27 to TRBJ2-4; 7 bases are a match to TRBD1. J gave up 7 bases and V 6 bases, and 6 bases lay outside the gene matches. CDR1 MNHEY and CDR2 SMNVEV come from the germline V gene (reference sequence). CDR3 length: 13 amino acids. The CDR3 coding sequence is TGTGCCAGCAGCGCACAGGGGTGGAACATTCAGTACTTC. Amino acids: CASSAQGWNIQYF.

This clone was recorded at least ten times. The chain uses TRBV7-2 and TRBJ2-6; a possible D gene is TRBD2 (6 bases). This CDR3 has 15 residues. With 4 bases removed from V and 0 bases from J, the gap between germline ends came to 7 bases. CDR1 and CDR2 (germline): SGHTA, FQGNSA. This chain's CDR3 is CASSSGSSGANVLTF. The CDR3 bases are TGTGCCAGCAGCTCCGGGAGCTCTGGGGCCAACGTCCTGACTTTC.

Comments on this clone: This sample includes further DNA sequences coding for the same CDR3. The CDR3 nucleotides read TGTGCCAGCAGCCTTCTCAATGAGCAGTTCTTC. It specifies CASSLLNEQFF. V and J are TRBV7-2 and TRBJ2-1, with D hard to call. The germline V and J ends were trimmed by 5 bases and 6 bases, with 5 bases remaining between them. This CDR3 region has 11 residues. From germline, CDR1 is SGHTA and CDR2 FQGNSA.

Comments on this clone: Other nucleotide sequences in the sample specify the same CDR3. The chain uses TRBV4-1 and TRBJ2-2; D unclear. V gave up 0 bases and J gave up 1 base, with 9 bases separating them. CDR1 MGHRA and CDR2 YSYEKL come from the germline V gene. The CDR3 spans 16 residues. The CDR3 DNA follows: TGCGCCAGCAGCCAAGAGGGTCTTGGGAACACCGGGGAGCTGTTTTTT. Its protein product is CASSQEGLGNTGELFF.

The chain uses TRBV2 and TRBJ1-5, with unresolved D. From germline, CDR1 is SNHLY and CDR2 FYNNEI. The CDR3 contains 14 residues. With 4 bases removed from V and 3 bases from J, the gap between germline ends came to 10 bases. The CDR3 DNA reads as TGTGCCAGCAGTGCCCGATACGTCAATCAGCCCCAGCATTTT. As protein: CASSARYVNQPQHF.

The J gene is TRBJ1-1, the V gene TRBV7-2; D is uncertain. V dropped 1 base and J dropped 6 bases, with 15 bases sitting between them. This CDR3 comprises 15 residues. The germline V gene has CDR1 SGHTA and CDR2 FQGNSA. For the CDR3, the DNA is TGTGCCAGCAGCTTAGATATAGTGGACTACCCTGAAGCTTTCTTT. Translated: CASSLDIVDYPEAFF. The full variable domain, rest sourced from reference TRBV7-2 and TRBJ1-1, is GAGVSQSPSNKVTEKGKDVELRCDPISGHTALYWYRQSLGQGLEFLIYFQGNSAPDKSGLPSDRFSAERTGGSVSTLTIQRTQQEDSAVYLCASSLDIVDYPEAFFGQGTRLTVV.

CDR3 sequence: CASSQSGTTYGYTF. DNA for the CDR3: TGCGCCAGCAGCCAATCCGGGACTACCTATGGCTACACCTTC. This chain joins TRBV4-1 and TRBJ1-2; possibly TRBD1 for D (5 bases). Germline lookup yields CDR1 MGHRA and CDR2 YSYEKL. The CDR3 length is 14 residues. The V and J ends lost 2 bases and 4 bases respectively, with 11 bases between them.

CDR3 in DNA: TGTGCCAGCAGCCCCCGGAGGGGAAAAGAGACCCAGTACTTC. Its protein product is CASSPRRGKETQYF. The genes are TRBV5-4 and TRBJ2-5, with D perhaps TRBD2 (6 bases). Germline CDR1 is SGHNT and CDR2 is YYREEE (reference sequence). The V end was cut by 4 bases, the J end by 3 bases, with 13 bases between. The CDR3 consists of 14 residues.

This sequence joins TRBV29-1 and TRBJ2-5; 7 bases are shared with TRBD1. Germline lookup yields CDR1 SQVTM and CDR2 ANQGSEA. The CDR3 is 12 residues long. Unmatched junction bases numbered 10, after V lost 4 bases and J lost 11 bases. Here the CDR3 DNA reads TGCAGCGTTGCCACGACAGGGCGAGAGCAGTACTTC. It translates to CSVATTGREQYF.

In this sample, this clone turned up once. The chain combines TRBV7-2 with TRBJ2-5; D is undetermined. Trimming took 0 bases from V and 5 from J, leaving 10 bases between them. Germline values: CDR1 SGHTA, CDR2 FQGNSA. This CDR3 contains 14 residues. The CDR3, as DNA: TGTGCCAGCAGCTTAGCTGGTGGGTGGGAGACCCAGTACTTC. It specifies CASSLAGGWETQYF.

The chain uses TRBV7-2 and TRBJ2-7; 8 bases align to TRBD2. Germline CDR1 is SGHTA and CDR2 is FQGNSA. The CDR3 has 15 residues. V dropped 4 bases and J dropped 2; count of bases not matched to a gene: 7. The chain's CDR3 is CASSSVAGTAYEQYF. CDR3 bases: TGTGCCAGCAGCTCGGTAGCGGGAACCGCCTACGAGCAGTACTTC.

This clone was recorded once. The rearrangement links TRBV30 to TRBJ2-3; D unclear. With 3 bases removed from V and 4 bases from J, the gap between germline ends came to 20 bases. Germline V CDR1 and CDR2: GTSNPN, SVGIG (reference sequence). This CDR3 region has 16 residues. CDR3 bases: TGTGCCTGGAGAAACGAAGTTGGAGCCCCCGCAGATACGCAGTATTTT. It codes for CAWRNEVGAPADTQYF.